Shown below are 30 T cell receptor beta chains from a single sample sequenced in a study of cytomegalovirus exposure and HLA in healthy donors. The PCR made use of 60 Vbeta and 13 Jbeta primers. The repertoire was sequenced with immunoSEQ multiplex PCR; TCRdb's copy has only in-frame clones and lacks some. The repertoire consists of around 230,000 clones, with about 79% occurring once and the leading ten covering approximately 1.8%. The sequenced material came from PBMCs. The receptors here all came from a male donor in good health and CMV-seronegative.

The table lists this clone with a count of one. The V call is TRBV15, the J call TRBJ2-7; D uncertain. Germline V gives CDR1 LNHNV, CDR2 YYDKDF (reference sequence). V lost 0 bases and J lost 1, with 10 bases in between. CDR3 length: 15 residues. CDR3 amino acids: CATSREVGGSYEQYF. In DNA, the CDR3 is TGTGCCACCAGCAGAGAAGTTGGCGGATCCTACGAGCAGTACTTC.

The rearrangement uses TRBV6-5 and TRBJ2-1; TRBD2 agrees at 7 bases. The V gene's germline CDR1 is MNHEY and CDR2 SVGAGI. Trimming removed 6 bases from V and 5 bases from J; junction bases left unmatched: 10. This CDR3 comprises 15 residues. The CDR3 nucleotides are TGTGCCAGCAGCCCCCGAGCTAGCGGCCACAATGAGCAGTTCTTC. Its translation is CASSPRASGHNEQFF.

The CDR3 sequence is CASSWRTSGNTGELFF. In nucleotides, the CDR3 is TGTGCCAGCAGCTGGAGGACTAGCGGGAACACCGGGGAGCTGTTTTTT. The V call is TRBV5-4, the J call TRBJ2-2; 10 bases line up with TRBD2. V shed 3 bases and J 1 base; nucleotides not matched to a gene: 3. Germline CDR1 reads SGHNT; CDR2 reads YYREEE (reference sequence). The CDR3 runs to 16 residues.

The chain has TRBV5-1 and TRBJ2-5; 13 bases agree with TRBD2. V was clipped by 2 bases and J by 3 bases; unmatched bases: 10. Germline V CDR1 and CDR2: SGHRS, YFSETQ. This CDR3 contains 18 residues. CDR3 in amino acids: CASSFRRLAGGTKETQYF. Written as DNA, the CDR3 is TGCGCCAGCAGCTTTCGTAGACTAGCGGGAGGAACAAAAGAGACCCAGTACTTC.

Turning to this clone: The germline gene is not matched at one end of the junction; a read error may be the cause. V and J are TRBV30 and TRBJ2-7; D assignment may be TRBD1 or TRBD2 (5 bases each). CDR3 length: 12 amino acids. Per the germline V gene, CDR1 is GTSNPN and CDR2 is SVGIG (reference sequence). CDR3 region: CAGSRGSYEQYF. In DNA form, the CDR3 reads TGTGCCGGGAGTAGGGGCTCCTACGAGCAGTACTTC.

V gene TRBV9 combines with J gene TRBJ2-7; 7 positions agree with TRBD1. V lost 1 base and J lost 6; bases outside the gene matches: 7. There are 14 residues in the CDR3. CDR1 and CDR2 from the germline V gene are SGDLS and YYNGEE. CDR3 bases: TGTGCCAGCAGCGTATCACAGGGGAGCTTCGAGCAGTACTTC. Amino acids: CASSVSQGSFEQYF.

The chain employs TRBV7-9 and TRBJ1-2; no clear D. Germline V gene lookup returns CDR1 SEHNR and CDR2 FQNEAQ (reference sequence). The CDR3 has 13 amino acids. V shed 5 bases and J shed 4 bases, with 11 bases lying between them. This chain's CDR3 is CASSRGSSYGYTF. CDR3 bases: TGTGCCAGCAGCCGGGGTAGCAGCTATGGCTACACCTTC.

The rearrangement links TRBV29-1 to TRBJ1-1; possibly TRBD1 for D (6 bases). The CDR3 contains 11 residues. Per germline, CDR1 SQVTM and CDR2 ANQGSEA. V lost 0 bases, J lost 7 bases, and 6 bases lay in between. Written as DNA, the CDR3 is TGCAGCGTTGAAGAGGGACATGAAGCTTTCTTT. Translation: CSVEEGHEAFF. Full variable domain (rest looked up from reference TRBV29-1 and TRBJ1-1): SAVISQKPSRDICQRGTSLTIQCQVDSQVTMMFWYRQQPGQSLTLIATANQGSEATYESGFVIDKFPISRPNLTFSTLTVSNMSPEDSSIYLCSVEEGHEAFFGQGTRLTVV.

The chain joins TRBV29-1 to TRBJ1-1, with D possibly matching TRBD1 (6 bases). The CDR3 is 14 amino acids. V was cut by 5 bases and J by 5 bases, with 18 bases left in between. Germline CDR1 and CDR2: SQVTM and ANQGSEA. CDR3 nucleotide sequence: TGCAGCGTTACCCTAGTATGGGGGCGGACTGAAGCTTTCTTT. The encoded protein is CSVTLVWGRTEAFF. The full variable domain, in which reference TRBV29-1 and TRBJ1-1 provide the parts outside the CDR3, is SAVISQKPSRDICQRGTSLTIQCQVDSQVTMMFWYRQQPGQSLTLIATANQGSEATYESGFVIDKFPISRPNLTFSTLTVSNMSPEDSSIYLCSVTLVWGRTEAFFGQGTRLTVV.

Here the CDR3 reads CASSQGLAVSYEQYF. For the CDR3, the DNA is TGTGCCAGCAGCCAAGGACTAGCGGTATCCTACGAGCAGTACTTC. This sequence joins TRBV11-2 and TRBJ2-5; 10 nucleotides match TRBD2. The J call is uncertain, as TRBJ2-7 better fits the DNA end. The CDR3 extends over 15 amino acids. Germline CDR1 is SGHAT and CDR2 is FQNNGV.

This clone has a single count. The genes are TRBV5-1 and TRBJ1-1; 11 bases match TRBD1. This CDR3 spans 15 amino acids. The germline gives CDR1 SGHRS, CDR2 YFSETQ. With V trimmed by 4 bases and J by 0 bases, 2 bases remained unmatched. The CDR3 bases are TGCGCCAGCAGCGGGACAGGGGGGATGAACACTGAAGCTTTCTTT. It encodes CASSGTGGMNTEAFF.

The rearrangement links TRBV5-1 to TRBJ2-7; 10 bases match TRBD2. Germline values: CDR1 SGHRS, CDR2 YFSETQ. CDR3 length: 17 residues. The V segment lost 0 bases and the J segment 0 bases; nucleotides outside the gene matches: 6. The CDR3 loop is CASSLGLAGASSYEQYF. The CDR3 region has the DNA TGCGCCAGCAGCTTGGGTCTAGCGGGAGCAAGCTCCTACGAGCAGTACTTC.

This chain links TRBV9 with TRBJ1-1; possibly TRBD1 for D (6 bases). V was pared by 2 bases and J by 4 bases, with 15 bases between. The CDR3 extends over 15 amino acids. Germline CDR1 and CDR2: SGDLS and YYNGEE. The CDR3: CASSVRTGIGTEAFF. Written as DNA, the CDR3 is TGTGCCAGCAGCGTCCGCACAGGGATAGGCACTGAAGCTTTCTTT.

This chain joins TRBV19 and TRBJ1-2; TRBD1 matches at 10 bases. The CDR3 has 15 residues. Germline V gene lookup returns CDR1 LNHDA and CDR2 SQIVND (reference sequence). V gave up 5 bases and J gave up 2 bases; unmatched junction bases: 5. The CDR3 spells CASSWGTGVNYGYTF. The CDR3 DNA reads TGTGCCAGTAGTTGGGGGACAGGGGTAAACTATGGCTACACCTTC.

The CDR3 region has the DNA TGTGCCAGCAGTTTGAGGACAGGGGACAATCAGCCCCAGCATTTT. This sequence encodes CASSLRTGDNQPQHF. This chain links TRBV28 with TRBJ1-5; 9 bases match TRBD1. In germline, CDR1 is MDHEN, CDR2 SYDVKM. Trimming at V came to 3 bases and at J to 3 bases, leaving 3 bases not matched to a gene. The CDR3 sequence is 15 residues long.

This sequence joins TRBV7-2 and TRBJ2-2; TRBD2 matches at 11 bases. CDR3 length equals 18 residues. Germline V gene data show CDR1 as SGHTA and CDR2 as FQGNSA. The junction had 6 bases not matched to a gene; V was cut back by 2 bases and J by 1 base. CDR3 loop: CASSLRPSGGRNTGELFF. Written as DNA, the CDR3 is TGTGCCAGCAGCTTAAGGCCTAGCGGGGGGCGGAACACCGGGGAGCTGTTTTTT.

The chain combines TRBV28 with TRBJ2-2; D may be TRBD1 (5 bases). The V gene's germline CDR1 is MDHEN and CDR2 SYDVKM. Trimming shortened V by 10 bases and J by 1 base, and 10 bases separated the two germline ends. CDR3 length: 13 amino acids. CDR3 DNA sequence: TGTGCCATCTTAGACAGGAACACCGGGGAGCTGTTTTTT. This encodes CAILDRNTGELFF.

The genes are TRBV2 and TRBJ2-2; the D is unclear. The CDR3 contains 15 residues. Germline values: CDR1 SNHLY, CDR2 FYNNEI. Trimming took off 4 bases at V and 0 bases at J, with 9 bases between the two ends. The CDR3, as DNA: TGTGCCAGCAGTGTGAGGTCTTCGAACACCGGGGAGCTGTTTTTT. Its translation: CASSVRSSNTGELFF.

The rearrangement joins TRBV9 to TRBJ1-2; 7 bases are shared with TRBD1. Looked up from germline, CDR1 is SGDLS and CDR2 is YYNGEE. The trim removed 0 bases at V and 4 bases at J, leaving 3 bases unmatched. This CDR3 spans 14 amino acids. The CDR3: CASSVEDRSYGYTF. CDR3 coding DNA: TGTGCCAGCAGCGTAGAGGACAGGAGCTATGGCTACACCTTC.

This clone was picked up a small number of times. Written as DNA, the CDR3 is TGTGCCTGGACCCAAGGGGGGGCTAGGAATCAGCCCCAGCATTTT. Translating gives CAWTQGGARNQPQHF. The chain combines TRBV30 with TRBJ1-5; D may be TRBD1 (6 bases). Germline V lookup: CDR1 GTSNPN, CDR2 SVGIG (reference sequence). Trimming cost V 4 bases and J 4 bases, with 17 bases left between them. The CDR3 loop spans 15 amino acids.

The chain has TRBV4-3 and TRBJ2-7; D uncertain. Germline V gene lookup returns CDR1 LGHNA and CDR2 YSLEER. The V end lost 1 base, the J end lost 4 bases, and 8 bases lay between the germline ends. CDR3 size: 13 residues. CDR3 sequence (DNA): TGCGCCAGCAGCCAAGCCTTATATTACGAGCAGTACTTC. Residues: CASSQALYYEQYF.

This chain links TRBV7-2 with TRBJ2-5; 8 bases fit TRBD2. V lost 1 base, J lost 1 base, and 5 bases stayed unmatched. Germline V gene data show CDR1 as SGHTA and CDR2 as FQGNSA. The CDR3 is 16 amino acids. The chain's CDR3 is CASSLDGGGLQETQYF. CDR3 sequence (DNA): TGTGCCAGCAGCTTAGACGGCGGGGGGCTCCAAGAGACCCAGTACTTC.

The chain employs TRBV27 and TRBJ1-2; D unclear. This CDR3 contains 12 residues. Germline values: CDR1 MNHEY, CDR2 SMNVEV (reference sequence). Trimming cost V 7 bases and J 2 bases, with 8 bases left between them. CDR3 DNA: TGTGCCAGCATGGGCCAGAACTATGGCTACACCTTC. Translation gives CASMGQNYGYTF.

The genes are TRBV29-1 and TRBJ2-7; TRBD2 agrees at 7 bases. In germline, CDR1 is SQVTM, CDR2 ANQGSEA. The CDR3 extends over 12 amino acids. V shed 4 bases and J 6 bases; nucleotides not matched to a gene: 6. CDR3 region: CSVVRTSSEQYF. CDR3 nucleotides: TGCAGCGTTGTAAGGACTAGTAGCGAGCAGTACTTC.

V gene TRBV28 combines with J gene TRBJ2-5; D call uncertain. The V end lost 7 bases, the J end lost 9 bases, and 15 bases lay between the germline ends. The CDR3 length is 12 residues. Germline CDR1 is MDHEN and CDR2 is SYDVKM. The DNA for the CDR3 is TGTGCCAGCACCCTAGGAGCGTCGGCCCAGTACTTC. This sequence encodes CASTLGASAQYF. Full variable domain (remainder filled in from reference TRBV28 and TRBJ2-5): DVKVTQSSRYLVKRTGEKVFLECVQDMDHENMFWYRQDPGLGLRLIYFSYDVKMKEKGDIPEGYSVSREKKERFSLILESASTNQTSMYLCASTLGASAQYFGPGTRLLVL.

The V and J genes are TRBV25-1 and TRBJ2-2; TRBD2 agrees at 9 bases. Per germline, CDR1 MGHDK and CDR2 SYGVNS. This CDR3 region has 16 residues. V lost 6 bases, J lost 0 bases, and 5 bases stayed unmatched. The CDR3 is CASSARLAANTGELFF. As DNA, the CDR3 is TGTGCCAGCAGCGCAAGACTAGCGGCGAACACCGGGGAGCTGTTTTTT.

The rearrangement uses TRBV11-1 and TRBJ1-5; 11 nucleotides align to TRBD1. From germline, CDR1 is SGHAT and CDR2 FQDESV (reference sequence). The CDR3 is made up of 14 amino acids. V lost 5 bases, J lost 6 bases, and 3 bases stayed unmatched. The CDR3 protein is CASSAGQGVQPQHF. For the CDR3, the DNA is TGTGCCAGCAGCGCGGGACAGGGGGTTCAGCCCCAGCATTTT.

The chain has TRBV6-1 and TRBJ2-4; TRBD2 aligns across 7 bases. The CDR3 runs 14 residues. Trimming took 0 bases from V and 9 from J; bases not matched to a gene: 5. Germline lookup yields CDR1 MNHNS and CDR2 SASEGT. The CDR3 region has the DNA TGTGCCAGCAGTGAAGCAAGCGGGAAGGGCATTCAGTACTTC. The encoded protein is CASSEASGKGIQYF.

The chain couples TRBV10-3 to TRBJ2-7; 7 bases are a match to TRBD1. Germline CDR1 reads ENHRY; CDR2 reads SYGVKD. V shed 0 bases, J shed 0 bases, and the junction held 5 bases outside the gene matches. This CDR3 has 16 amino acids. Here the CDR3 DNA reads TGTGCCATCAGTGAGTCAGGGGGCCGCAGCTCCTACGAGCAGTACTTC. It yields the protein CAISESGGRSSYEQYF.

The chain couples TRBV5-4 to TRBJ2-1, with D maybe TRBD1 (6 bases). This CDR3 is 15 amino acids long. Germline lookup yields CDR1 SGHNT and CDR2 YYREEE (reference sequence). V was cut by 4 bases and J by 0 bases, with 11 bases left in between. This CDR3 is CASSLDRSSYNEQFF. The DNA for the CDR3 is TGTGCCAGCAGCCTCGACAGGAGCTCCTACAATGAGCAGTTCTTC.